The 26 T cell receptor beta chains listed next were all sequenced from one sample in a study of blood T cell repertoires in COVID-19. Assay: immunoSEQ multiplex PCR; the TCRdb copy retains only in-frame clones and omits some. The sample lists under 300,000 clones; 75% to 90% were seen once. Material for sequencing was PBMCs or T cells enriched from blood (not recorded which). The receptors come from a man in his forties who had recovered from COVID-19.

This clone was picked up one time. The J gene is TRBJ2-5, the V gene TRBV19; 14 positions match TRBD2. CDR3 size: 18 residues. Germline CDR1 is LNHDA and CDR2 is SQIVND (reference sequence). V shed 2 bases, J shed 5 bases, and the junction held 10 bases outside the gene matches. The CDR3 bases are TGTGCCAGTAGTATATCCGGGACTAGCGGGAGCTCTTTGGAGACCCAGTACTTC. As protein: CASSISGTSGSSLETQYF.

The CDR3 reads CASSHQGSGNTIYF. The CDR3 DNA is TGTGCCAGCAGTCATCAGGGATCTGGAAACACCATATATTTT. This chain links TRBV6-5 with TRBJ1-3, with D tentatively TRBD1 (5 bases). Germline CDR1 and CDR2: MNHEY and SVGAGI. V gave up 5 bases and J gave up 1 base, with 9 bases separating them. The CDR3 loop spans 14 amino acids.

The chain recombines TRBV5-1 with TRBJ2-7; no clear D gene. From germline, CDR1 is SGHRS and CDR2 YFSETQ. This CDR3 is built from 12 residues. Trimming took 0 bases from V and 3 from J, leaving 4 bases between them. The CDR3 sequence is CASSLGHYEQYF. CDR3 sequence (DNA): TGCGCCAGCAGCTTGGGACACTACGAGCAGTACTTC.

J is TRBJ2-3 and V is TRBV21-1; TRBD2 reflects the table's D call only, with no check against the DNA. TRBV21-1 is designated a pseudogene. This CDR3 has 13 residues. The CDR3 protein is CASRLSTGDTQYF. The CDR3 nucleotides read TGTGCCAGCAGGCTGAGTACGGGAGATACGCAGTATTTT.

A single count supports this clone. The CDR3 loop is CASSEGGNTGANVLTF. CDR3 DNA: TGTGCCAGCAGTGAAGGAGGGAACACTGGGGCCAACGTCCTGACTTTC. V is TRBV6-4 and J is TRBJ2-6, with a possible D match to TRBD2 (6 bases). Trimming removed 3 bases at V and 2 bases at J, with 11 bases between. The germline V gene has CDR1 MRHNA and CDR2 SNTAGT. The CDR3 is made up of 16 amino acids.

J is TRBJ2-1 and V is TRBV7-3; no clear D gene. CDR1 is SGHTA, CDR2 FQGTGA, per germline. The ends were cut back, 5 bases at V and 6 bases at J, with 14 bases in the middle. This CDR3 contains 14 residues. CDR3 nucleotide sequence: TGTGCCAGCAGCCCCGTTGCCACTGCCAATGAGCAGTTCTTC. It encodes CASSPVATANEQFF.

This rearrangement joins TRBV3-1 (or the pseudogene TRBV3-2) to TRBJ1-4, with D unclear. V was cut by 1 base and J by 11 bases, with 14 bases left in between. Germline lookup yields CDR1 LGHDT and CDR2 YNNKEL (reference sequence). The CDR3 spans 14 residues. In DNA, the CDR3 is TGTGCCAGCAGCCAAGGCGTACGATCTTGGAAACTGTTTTTT. This encodes CASSQGVRSWKLFF.

This clone turned up a few times. The CDR3 bases are TGTGCCAGCAGCCACGCAGGTAGCTCCTACGAGCAGTACTTC. Residues: CASSHAGSSYEQYF. The genes are TRBV14 and TRBJ2-7; D is unclear. Germline V CDR1 and CDR2: SGHDN, FVKESK. The V end was cut by 3 bases, the J end by 0 bases, with 9 bases between. The CDR3 consists of 14 residues.

The chain uses TRBV7-7 and TRBJ2-5; D possibly corresponds to TRBD2 (5 bases). With 1 base removed from V and 4 bases from J, the gap between germline ends came to 10 bases. The CDR3 is 14 residues long. Germline-derived CDR1 and CDR2 are SSHAT and FNYEAQ (reference sequence). CDR3 sequence (DNA): TGTGCCAGCAGCTTAGGGCGAGGGTCAGAGACCCAGTACTTC. Encoded protein: CASSLGRGSETQYF.

This chain uses TRBV4-1 with TRBJ2-1; D may be TRBD2 (5 bases). This CDR3 is 15 amino acids long. The V end lost 1 base, the J end lost 4 bases, and 11 bases lay between the germline ends. Germline V lookup: CDR1 MGHRA, CDR2 YSYEKL. CDR3 nucleotides: TGCGCCAGCAGCCAAGTTGGCCGGGATTACAATGAGCAGTTCTTC. This gives the protein CASSQVGRDYNEQFF.

This clone appeared many times. V and J are TRBV6-4 and TRBJ2-2, with 12 nucleotides matching TRBD1. V shed 4 bases and J 5 bases; nucleotides not matched to a gene: 5. This CDR3 contains 16 residues. Germline V gene lookup returns CDR1 MRHNA and CDR2 SNTAGT. CDR3 sequence (DNA): TGTGCCAGCAGTGCTGGGACAGGGGGCGAGACCGGGGAGCTGTTTTTT. Amino acids: CASSAGTGGETGELFF.

This chain uses TRBV12-3 or TRBV12-4 with TRBJ1-6; 7 bases agree with TRBD1. Germline trimming cut 3 bases from V and 8 bases from J; bases unmatched to any gene: 1. CDR3 size: 13 residues. The CDR3 here is CASSFDRDSPLHF. The DNA of the CDR3 is TGTGCCAGCAGTTTCGACAGGGATTCACCCCTCCACTTT.

Points on this clone: A much larger clone differs from this one at a single base, so this may be a read error. V and J are TRBV6-2 or TRBV6-3 and TRBJ1-5, with TRBD1 identical over 9 bases. The CDR3 extends over 14 amino acids. Per the germline V gene, CDR1 is MNHEY and CDR2 is SVGEGT. The V segment lost 5 bases and the J segment 4 bases; nucleotides outside the gene matches: 3. The CDR3 loop is CASSGDRANQPQHF. CDR3 DNA: TGTGCCAGCAGTGGGGACAGGGCAAATCAGCCCCAGCATTTT.

V usage is TRBV7-9 and J usage is TRBJ1-3; 7 bases are a match to TRBD1. Germline V gives CDR1 SEHNR, CDR2 FQNEAQ (reference sequence). The CDR3 is 16 amino acids. Trimming at V came to 5 bases and at J to 7 bases, leaving 14 bases not matched to a gene. CDR3 sequence reads: CASSPTDLGTVNTIYF. The CDR3 nucleotides read TGTGCCAGCAGCCCGACCGACCTGGGGACAGTTAACACCATATATTTT.

The chain is built from TRBV28 and TRBJ2-2, with 10 bases aligning to TRBD1. This CDR3 spans 18 amino acids. Trimming cost V 4 bases and J 0 bases; bases outside gene matches: 8. Per germline, CDR1 MDHEN and CDR2 SYDVKM. CDR3 nucleotide sequence: TGTGCCAGCAGTTCGCCGGGACAGGGGAAGACGAACACCGGGGAGCTGTTTTTT. This gives the protein CASSSPGQGKTNTGELFF.

The V gene is TRBV11-2, the J gene TRBJ1-4; D gene ambiguous. CDR1 SGHAT and CDR2 FQNNGV come from the germline V gene. Trimming cost V 5 bases and J 6 bases, with 19 bases left between them. This CDR3 is built from 16 residues. Here the CDR3 reads CASSLSVATADEKLFF. The CDR3 coding sequence is TGTGCCAGCAGCCTAAGTGTGGCTACGGCGGATGAAAAACTGTTTTTT.

The chain couples TRBV1 to TRBJ1-2. TRBV1 is deemed a pseudogene. There are 14 residues in the CDR3. DNA of the CDR3: TGCACCAGCAGCGGTCAGCGTACTAACTATGGCTACACCTTC. Protein: CTSSGQRTNYGYTF.

The V call is TRBV29-1, the J call TRBJ2-3; possible D gene TRBD2, 5 bases. This CDR3 spans 16 amino acids. Deletions cut 1 base from V and 0 bases from J, with 14 bases between. Germline V CDR1 and CDR2: SQVTM, ANQGSEA. CDR3 in amino acids: CSVEGADGRSTDTQYF. As DNA, the CDR3 is TGCAGCGTTGAAGGAGCGGACGGAAGGAGCACAGATACGCAGTATTTT.

The genes are TRBV4-1 and TRBJ2-7, with 13 positions matching TRBD2. CDR1 and CDR2 (germline): MGHRA, YSYEKL. V trimming: 2 bases; J trimming: 7 bases; junction bases outside the gene matches: 8. There are 16 residues in the CDR3. CDR3 loop: CASSQNGLAGVGEQYF. The CDR3 bases are TGCGCCAGCAGCCAAAACGGACTAGCGGGAGTAGGTGAGCAGTACTTC.

As for this clone: Different DNA sequences within this sample yield the same CDR3. This rearrangement joins TRBV7-9 to TRBJ2-7; D is possibly TRBD2 (5 bases). CDR3 length: 12 residues. CDR1 and CDR2 (germline): SEHNR, FQNEAQ (reference sequence). V was shortened by 2 bases and J by 3 bases, with 5 bases between the two germline ends. CDR3 coding DNA: TGTGCCAGCAGCTTAAGCGGCTACGAGCAGTACTTC. This codes for CASSLSGYEQYF. Full variable domain (rest looked up from reference TRBV7-9 and TRBJ2-7): DTGVSQNPRHKITKRGQNVTFRCDPISEHNRLYWYRQTLGQGPEFLTYFQNEAQLEKSRLLSDRFSAERPKGSFSTLEIQRTEQGDSAMYLCASSLSGYEQYFGPGTRLTVT.

This clone was detected only once. The V and J genes are TRBV6-5 and TRBJ1-2; no firm D call. The germline CDR1 and CDR2 sequences are MNHEY and SVGAGI. CDR3 length: 15 residues. V was clipped by 7 bases and J by 1 base, with 16 bases between them. The CDR3 bases are TGTGCCAGCATCCGGGGAAATATCAATAACTATGGCTACACCTTC. This codes for CASIRGNINNYGYTF.

This clone has a single count. CDR3 in amino acids: CASGFGGNTEAFF. DNA for the CDR3: TGTGCTAGTGGTTTCGGAGGAAACACTGAAGCTTTCTTT. The J gene is TRBJ1-1, the V gene TRBV12-5; no clear D. Trimming cost V 3 bases and J 2 bases, with 7 bases left between them. The CDR3 length is 13 residues. The germline V gene has CDR1 LGHNT and CDR2 FRNRAP.

The chain employs TRBV5-1 and TRBJ2-5; D not resolved. The CDR3 covers 13 residues. Looked up from germline, CDR1 is SGHRS and CDR2 is YFSETQ. V lost 0 bases to trimming and J lost 1 base, with 4 bases between them. CDR3 sequence reads: CASSLARQETQYF. The CDR3 coding sequence is TGCGCCAGCAGCTTGGCCCGCCAAGAGACCCAGTACTTC.

V is TRBV27 and J is TRBJ1-6; 12 bases match TRBD1. The CDR3 loop spans 16 amino acids. With V trimmed by 3 bases and J by 7 bases, 4 bases remained unmatched. Germline V gene data show CDR1 as MNHEY and CDR2 as SMNVEV (reference sequence). As DNA, the CDR3 is TGTGCCAGCAGTTTTGGGGACAGGGGGCGGAATTCACCCCTCCACTTT. Translated: CASSFGDRGRNSPLHF.

The V gene is TRBV7-8, the J gene TRBJ1-1, with 8 bases aligning to TRBD1. The CDR3 is 16 amino acids. With V trimmed by 2 bases and J by 0 bases, 5 bases remained unmatched. Germline assignment: CDR1 SGHVS and CDR2 FQNEAQ. As DNA, the CDR3 is TGTGCCAGCAGCTTACAGGGGGCTGGGATGAACACTGAAGCTTTCTTT. It codes for CASSLQGAGMNTEAFF. Full variable domain (rest looked up from reference TRBV7-8 and TRBJ1-1): GAGVSQSPRYKVAKRGQDVALRCDPISGHVSLFWYQQALGQGPEFLTYFQNEAQLDKSGLPSDRFFAERPEGSVSTLKIQRTQQEDSAVYLCASSLQGAGMNTEAFFGQGTRLTVV.

The chain couples TRBV30 to TRBJ2-3; 11 nucleotides match TRBD2. CDR1 is GTSNPN and CDR2 is SVGIG in the germline V gene (reference sequence). This CDR3 is built from 17 residues. The junction had 8 bases not matched to a gene; V was cut back by 0 bases and J by 3 bases. The CDR3 bases are TGTGCCTGGAGTGTAAGTCCCCTAGCGGGGGGAACAGATACGCAGTATTTT. Protein sequence: CAWSVSPLAGGTDTQYF. The full variable domain, with the rest looked up from reference TRBV30 and TRBJ2-3, is SQTIHQWPATLVQPVGSPLSLECTVEGTSNPNLYWYRQAAGRGLQLLFYSVGIGQISSEVPQNLSASRPQDRQFILSSKKLLLSDSGFYLCAWSVSPLAGGTDTQYFGPGTRLTVL.